The 28 T cell receptor beta chains given below trace back to one sample, sequenced in a study of T cell responses to AZD1222 COVID-19 vaccine. TCRdb's table, derived via immunoSEQ multiplex PCR, lists solely in-frame clones and lacks some. The table includes 44,000 or so clones, 83% detected once. The specimen comprised peripheral blood, sampled on day 0 of AZD1222 vaccination. These receptors were obtained from an adult in good health.

This chain connects TRBV28 to TRBJ1-2; TRBD1 matches 7 bases. Germline loops: CDR1 MDHEN, CDR2 SYDVKM. The CDR3 has 13 residues. The junction had 7 bases not matched to a gene; V was cut back by 6 bases and J by 6 bases. The CDR3 region is CASSPSDRDGYTF. Here the CDR3 DNA reads TGTGCCAGCAGCCCAAGCGACAGGGATGGCTACACCTTC.

The chain carries TRBV3-1 (or the pseudogene TRBV3-2) and TRBJ2-7, with D unresolved. V was clipped by 1 base and J by 7 bases, with 5 bases between them. Germline V gene data show CDR1 as LGHDT and CDR2 as YNNKEL (reference sequence). The CDR3 loop spans 11 amino acids. For the CDR3, the DNA is TGTGCCAGCAGCCAAGCGCGAGAGCAGTACTTC. It specifies CASSQAREQYF.

This clone has a handful of counts. The chain couples TRBV6-5 to TRBJ1-4; possibly TRBD1 for D (5 bases). The CDR3 spans 14 residues. Germline V gene lookup returns CDR1 MNHEY and CDR2 SVGAGI. The V and J ends lost 6 bases and 5 bases respectively, with 13 bases between them. The CDR3 region is CASSRQRGNEKLFF. In DNA form, the CDR3 reads TGTGCCAGCAGCCGACAAAGGGGCAATGAAAAACTGTTTTTT.

V gene TRBV5-1 combines with J gene TRBJ2-3; no firm D call. The V end lost 0 bases, the J end lost 6 bases, and 11 bases lay between the germline ends. CDR3 length: 14 residues. CDR1 is SGHRS and CDR2 is YFSETQ in the germline V gene. Written as DNA, the CDR3 is TGCGCCAGCAGCTTGGAGGGCCACCGGGATACGCAGTATTTT. It translates to CASSLEGHRDTQYF.

The chain couples TRBV3-1 (or the pseudogene TRBV3-2) to TRBJ2-5, with TRBD1 identical over 11 bases. This CDR3 spans 20 amino acids. Germline V gene sequence: CDR1 LGHDT, CDR2 YNNKEL (reference sequence). Unmatched junction bases numbered 16, after V lost 1 base and J lost 3 bases. The CDR3 is CASSQGTGGFVPLYEETQYF. In DNA, the CDR3 is TGTGCCAGCAGCCAAGGGACAGGGGGCTTTGTGCCATTATACGAAGAGACCCAGTACTTC.

This clone came up once. Other DNA sequences in the sample encode the same CDR3. The chain joins TRBV12-3 or TRBV12-4 to TRBJ2-1; D gene uncertain. The CDR3 runs to 12 residues. The V gene lost 3 bases and the J gene lost 7 bases, with 7 bases spanning the gap. For the CDR3, the DNA is TGTGCCAGCAGTTTGACTGGGAATGAGCAGTTCTTC. Protein sequence: CASSLTGNEQFF.

This clone was seen once. The chain carries TRBV30 and TRBJ2-3; D call uncertain. This CDR3 spans 13 amino acids. Germline CDR1 is GTSNPN and CDR2 is SVGIG (reference sequence). V gave up 1 base and J gave up 4 bases, with 9 bases separating them. CDR3 DNA: TGTGCCTGGAGTGGAGTTATCCCAGATACGCAGTATTTT. Its protein is CAWSGVIPDTQYF.

About this clone: A read error likely explains this, since a far larger clone differs by one base. The CDR3: CASSAVSGNTIYF. In nucleotides, the CDR3 is TGTGCCAGCAGCGCCGTCTCTGGAAACACCATATATTTT. This chain uses TRBV9 with TRBJ1-3; D gene unclear. This CDR3 is built from 13 residues. V lost 3 bases and J 0 bases, leaving 4 bases between the germline ends. From germline, CDR1 is SGDLS and CDR2 YYNGEE. The entire variable domain, with the rest obtained from reference TRBV9 and TRBJ1-3, is as follows: DSGVTQTPKHLITATGQRVTLRCSPRSGDLSVYWYQQSLDQGLQFLIQYYNGEERAKGNILERFSAQQFPDLHSELNLSSLELGDSALYFCASSAVSGNTIYFGEGSWLTVV.

The rearrangement joins TRBV7-2 to TRBJ2-5; TRBD2 agrees at 11 bases. The CDR3 runs to 16 residues. Losses at the gene ends were 0 bases for V and 5 bases for J; bases not matched to a gene: 5. Germline assignment: CDR1 SGHTA and CDR2 FQGNSA. The CDR3 loop is CASSLASGGAGETQYF. The CDR3, as DNA: TGTGCCAGCAGCTTAGCTAGCGGGGGGGCGGGTGAGACCCAGTACTTC.

The rearrangement joins TRBV2 to TRBJ2-1; TRBD2 aligns across 10 bases. Germline V gene lookup returns CDR1 SNHLY and CDR2 FYNNEI. The ends lost 6 bases at V and 7 bases at J; junction bases unmatched: 12. This CDR3 region has 16 residues. CDR3 nucleotide sequence: TGTGCCAGCAGATATTCGGGACTAGCGTGGCCAAATGAGCAGTTCTTC. Amino acid sequence: CASRYSGLAWPNEQFF.

The rearrangement joins TRBV20-1 to TRBJ2-5, with 8 bases lining up with TRBD2. CDR3 length: 11 amino acids. Germline CDR1 and CDR2: DFQATT and SNEGSKA (reference sequence). With V trimmed by 3 bases and J by 10 bases, 4 bases remained unmatched. CDR3 coding DNA: TGCAGTGCTAGTACCGGGGGGGGCCAGTACTTC. Translating it yields CSASTGGGQYF.

The chain links TRBV10-3 to TRBJ1-5; TRBD1 is a possible D gene (5 bases). Germline values: CDR1 ENHRY, CDR2 SYGVKD. Trimming cost V 7 bases and J 2 bases, with 9 bases left between them. This CDR3 contains 13 residues. In nucleotides, the CDR3 is TGTGCCATCACCCGGGACGGCAATCAGCCCCAGCATTTT. It is translated as CAITRDGNQPQHF.

This clone was seen only a few times. J is TRBJ1-3 and V is TRBV28; no firm D call. There are 14 residues in the CDR3. V shed 3 bases and J shed 0 bases, with 6 bases lying between them. CDR1 is MDHEN, CDR2 SYDVKM, per germline. The CDR3 reads CASSLRYSGNTIYF. CDR3 DNA sequence: TGTGCCAGCAGTTTGAGGTACTCTGGAAACACCATATATTTT.

The V gene is TRBV28, the J gene TRBJ2-7, with D unclear. Trimming took 5 bases from V and 0 from J, leaving 8 bases between them. The CDR3 spans 13 residues. Germline CDR1 and CDR2: MDHEN and SYDVKM. The DNA of the CDR3 is TGTGCCAGCAGTCGGGCCCTCTCCTACGAGCAGTACTTC. Protein product: CASSRALSYEQYF.

CDR3 sequence reads: CASRGLYEQYF. CDR3 DNA: TGTGCCAGTAGAGGTCTCTACGAGCAGTACTTC. This chain uses TRBV19 with TRBJ2-7; no definite D call. CDR3 length: 11 residues. CDR1 LNHDA and CDR2 SQIVND come from the germline V gene (reference sequence). The V end was cut by 6 bases, the J end by 3 bases, with 6 bases between.

The V and J genes are TRBV7-8 and TRBJ1-5; no clear D. V lost 1 base to trimming and J lost 0 bases, with 10 bases between them. The germline CDR1 and CDR2 sequences are SGHVS and FQNEAQ. This CDR3 has 16 amino acids. The CDR3 spells CASSLEGEYSNQPQHF. DNA of the CDR3: TGTGCCAGCAGCTTAGAGGGCGAGTATAGCAATCAGCCCCAGCATTTT.

In this sample, this clone turned up many times. This rearrangement joins TRBV7-9 to TRBJ1-3; D is perhaps TRBD1 (6 bases). There are 17 residues in the CDR3. The V gene lost 5 bases and the J gene lost 0 bases, with 17 bases spanning the gap. Germline lookup yields CDR1 SEHNR and CDR2 FQNEAQ (reference sequence). CDR3 nucleotides: TGTGCCAGCAGCCCGAACAGGGACCGTTACTCTGGAAACACCATATATTTT. It encodes CASSPNRDRYSGNTIYF.

The chain joins TRBV27 to TRBJ2-7; D is perhaps TRBD2 (6 bases). The CDR3 covers 12 residues. Germline V CDR1 and CDR2: MNHEY, SMNVEV (reference sequence). With 8 bases removed from V and 5 bases from J, the gap between germline ends came to 13 bases. The CDR3 DNA reads TGTGCCAGCTCGGAGGGGAGACACGAGCAGTACTTC. Its protein is CASSEGRHEQYF.

The table lists this clone with many counts. V usage is TRBV11-2 and J usage is TRBJ1-6; no firm D call. Germline values: CDR1 SGHAT, CDR2 FQNNGV. V lost 0 bases and J lost 7, with 4 bases in between. The CDR3 extends over 13 amino acids. CDR3 DNA: TGTGCCAGCAGCTTAGAAGGGAATTCACCCCTCCACTTT. It codes for CASSLEGNSPLHF.

This chain joins TRBV6-1 and TRBJ1-6; 9 nucleotides agree with TRBD1. J lost 8 bases, V lost 2 bases, and 4 bases had no gene match. The CDR3 length is 15 residues. Germline V gene lookup returns CDR1 MNHNS and CDR2 SASEGT. The CDR3 is CASSELGDRDSPLHF. The CDR3 DNA is TGTGCCAGCAGTGAATTGGGGGACAGGGATTCACCCCTCCACTTT.

This clone was observed a single time. The chain combines TRBV9 with TRBJ1-1, with D possibly matching TRBD1 (6 bases). The CDR3 covers 14 residues. Between the trimmed V and J ends, which lost 4 bases and 5 bases, there was a span of 15 bases. The germline V gene encodes CDR1 SGDLS and CDR2 YYNGEE. Here the CDR3 DNA reads TGTGCCAGCAGCCCGGACAGCCGGTGGACTGAAGCTTTCTTT. This gives the protein CASSPDSRWTEAFF.

This chain connects TRBV28 to TRBJ2-1, with D maybe TRBD2 (5 bases). This CDR3 contains 12 residues. Germline CDR1 reads MDHEN; CDR2 reads SYDVKM. Trimming took 4 bases from V and 8 from J, leaving 9 bases between them. For the CDR3, the DNA is TGTGCCAGCAGTTCCCGGCGGGATGAGCAGTTCTTC. It yields the protein CASSSRRDEQFF. The entire variable domain, with the rest obtained from reference TRBV28 and TRBJ2-1, is as follows: DVKVTQSSRYLVKRTGEKVFLECVQDMDHENMFWYRQDPGLGLRLIYFSYDVKMKEKGDIPEGYSVSREKKERFSLILESASTNQTSMYLCASSSRRDEQFFGPGTRLTVL.

The CDR3: CASSSTASSYNEQFF. CDR3 coding DNA: TGTGCCAGCAGCTCTACAGCGAGCTCCTACAATGAGCAGTTCTTC. The chain uses TRBV7-3 and TRBJ2-1; D remains ambiguous. This CDR3 comprises 15 residues. The germline CDR1 and CDR2 sequences are SGHTA and FQGTGA. The V and J ends lost 4 bases and 0 bases respectively, with 10 bases between them.

This clone came up a few times. The chain joins TRBV2 to TRBJ2-7; 7 bases match TRBD1. The CDR3 runs 15 residues. V lost 2 bases and J lost 2; bases outside the gene matches: 6. Per the germline V gene, CDR1 is SNHLY and CDR2 is FYNNEI. As DNA, the CDR3 is TGTGCCAGCAGTGAAAGGGGGCGACTGACCTACGAGCAGTACTTC. Its protein product is CASSERGRLTYEQYF.

V gene TRBV19 combines with J gene TRBJ2-7; TRBD1 aligns across 10 bases. V shed 6 bases, J shed 6 bases, and the junction held 8 bases outside the gene matches. Germline V lookup: CDR1 LNHDA, CDR2 SQIVND (reference sequence). The CDR3 covers 14 residues. The CDR3 reads CASSHTRDRGEQYF. For the CDR3, the DNA is TGTGCCAGTAGCCATACCCGGGACAGGGGCGAGCAGTACTTC.

The chain employs TRBV7-6 and TRBJ1-1; TRBD1 matches at 7 bases. CDR3 length: 13 residues. Looked up from germline, CDR1 is SGHVS and CDR2 is FNYEAQ. Unmatched junction bases numbered 7, after V lost 6 bases and J lost 6 bases. The CDR3 coding sequence is TGTGCCAGCAGGCCCACAGGGGTTTCTGAAGCTTTCTTT. Translated, it gives CASRPTGVSEAFF.

The rearrangement links TRBV5-6 to TRBJ1-1; D remains unclear. The CDR3 is 17 residues long. Trimming stripped 0 bases from V and 3 bases from J, with 18 bases between. Germline CDR1 SGHDT, CDR2 YYEEEE. The CDR3 reads CASSLEGWWIKDTEAFF. The CDR3, as DNA: TGTGCCAGCAGCTTGGAGGGATGGTGGATAAAGGACACTGAAGCTTTCTTT.

The rearrangement joins TRBV28 to TRBJ1-1; D perhaps matches TRBD1 (6 bases). Trimming removed 4 bases from V and 4 bases from J, with 10 bases in between. Germline V gene data show CDR1 as MDHEN and CDR2 as SYDVKM. CDR3 length equals 13 residues. Here the CDR3 reads CASSSGQPTEAFF. Here the CDR3 DNA reads TGTGCCAGCAGTTCAGGACAGCCCACTGAAGCTTTCTTT.